One sample yielded the 19 T cell receptor beta chains listed below, sequenced in a study of chemoradiotherapy in HPV16-positive cancers (dated by TCRdb to between 2020 and 2023). Library construction relied on the immunoSEQ multiplex PCR assay. The clones in this table, taken by TCRdb from immuneACCESS, are in-frame only. Not every clone is retained; where verified, under half of the shortfall comes from an unresolved V gene, and the cause of the rest is unknown. For this sample there are tens of thousands of clones; about 85% appear just once. The ten largest clones represent around 1.9% of the sample. The source material was blood, sampled from a patient who underwent chemoradiotherapy. These TCRs come from a human donor with HPV-associated anogenital cancer.

The genes are TRBV4-2 and TRBJ2-2, with unresolved D. This CDR3 has 12 residues. Germline V gives CDR1 LGHNA, CDR2 YNFKEQ. V was cut by 4 bases and J by 6 bases, with 6 bases left in between. The CDR3 spells CASSLIAGELFF. CDR3 in DNA: TGTGCCAGCAGCCTAATTGCCGGGGAGCTGTTTTTT.

V is TRBV11-1 and J is TRBJ1-2; D possibly corresponds to TRBD1 (5 bases). V lost 3 bases to trimming and J lost 7 bases, with 15 bases between them. The CDR3 spans 14 residues. Germline V gene lookup returns CDR1 SGHAT and CDR2 FQDESV (reference sequence). The CDR3 DNA follows: TGTGCCAGCAGCTTGGGGGTCGAGGGGCTTGGCTACACCTTC. It specifies CASSLGVEGLGYTF.

V usage is TRBV29-1 and J usage is TRBJ1-1; the match to TRBD1 covers 11 bases. Germline CDR1 is SQVTM and CDR2 is ANQGSEA. The V gene end was trimmed by 6 bases and the J gene end by 5 bases; junction bases not matched to a gene: 5. This CDR3 is built from 13 residues. Here the CDR3 reads CSVGQGVGTEAFF. The CDR3 coding sequence is TGCAGCGTGGGACAGGGGGTCGGAACTGAAGCTTTCTTT.

The J gene is TRBJ2-5, the V gene TRBV27, with 14 positions matching TRBD2. The junction had 7 bases not matched to a gene; V was cut back by 5 bases and J by 5 bases. This CDR3 is built from 16 residues. Germline-derived CDR1 and CDR2 are MNHEY and SMNVEV (reference sequence). Here the CDR3 reads CASSPRLAGGLETQYF. The DNA of the CDR3 is TGTGCCAGCAGTCCAAGACTAGCGGGGGGGCTCGAGACCCAGTACTTC.

The chain carries TRBV5-8 and TRBJ1-2; D is ambiguous. V was shortened by 4 bases and J by 2 bases, with 15 bases between the two germline ends. Per the germline V gene, CDR1 is SGHTS and CDR2 is YDEGEE. The CDR3 loop spans 15 amino acids. The CDR3: CASSPLRKGNYGYTF. The CDR3 DNA is TGTGCCAGCAGCCCTCTGAGGAAAGGAAACTATGGCTACACCTTC.

The rearrangement joins TRBV7-9 to TRBJ2-5; 7 bases fit TRBD1. Trimming cost V 5 bases and J 5 bases; bases outside gene matches: 11. Germline loops: CDR1 SEHNR, CDR2 FQNEAQ (reference sequence). The CDR3 spans 15 residues. Written as DNA, the CDR3 is TGTGCCAGCAGCCGAAGCCTACAGGGGTCGGAGACCCAGTACTTC. As protein: CASSRSLQGSETQYF.

The chain uses TRBV14 and TRBJ1-2, with no clear D. V lost 0 bases to trimming and J lost 6 bases, with 14 bases between them. CDR1 is SGHDN, CDR2 FVKESK, per germline. The CDR3 consists of 15 residues. This CDR3 is CASSQEWVSWDGYTF. The CDR3 DNA reads as TGTGCCAGCAGCCAAGAATGGGTGAGCTGGGATGGCTACACCTTC. The whole variable domain, remainder taken from reference TRBV14 and TRBJ1-2, is EAGVTQFPSHSVIEKGQTVTLRCDPISGHDNLYWYRRVMGKEIKFLLHFVKESKQDESGMPNNRFLAERTGGTYSTLKVQPAELEDSGVYFCASSQEWVSWDGYTFGSGTRLTVV.

This clone was observed a single time. The chain employs TRBV5-1 and TRBJ2-2, with TRBD2 matching over 10 bases. Germline CDR1 SGHRS, CDR2 YFSETQ. The CDR3 contains 17 residues. V was pared by 4 bases and J by 7 bases, with 13 bases of the junction left unmatched. This CDR3 reads CASSPPFSGGLVGELFF. The CDR3 region has the DNA TGCGCCAGCAGCCCACCATTTAGCGGGGGGCTTGTCGGGGAGCTGTTTTTT. Drawing the rest from reference TRBV5-1 and TRBJ2-2, the complete variable domain is KAGVTQTPRYLIKTRGQQVTLSCSPISGHRSVSWYQQTPGQGLQFLFEYFSETQRNKGNFPGRFSGRQFSNSRSEMNVSTLELGDSALYLCASSPPFSGGLVGELFFGEGSRLTVL.

The chain employs TRBV4-2 and TRBJ1-4; 10 positions agree with TRBD1. Germline-derived CDR1 and CDR2 are LGHNA and YNFKEQ. Trimming at V came to 4 bases and at J to 7 bases, leaving 3 bases not matched to a gene. The CDR3 has 14 amino acids. The DNA of the CDR3 is TGTGCCAGCAGCCGGGGACAGGGGCTTGAAAAACTGTTTTTT. Residues: CASSRGQGLEKLFF.

The chain carries TRBV2 and TRBJ1-1, with D uncertain. Germline V gives CDR1 SNHLY, CDR2 FYNNEI. V was shortened by 3 bases and J by 7 bases, with 18 bases between the two germline ends. This CDR3 has 15 residues. The CDR3 DNA follows: TGTGCCAGCAGTGACGCGGGAAAGGGAACCTATGAAGCTTTCTTT. Residues: CASSDAGKGTYEAFF.

CDR3 amino acids: CASSPQGANEKLFF. CDR3 coding DNA: TGTGCCAGCTCACCACAGGGTGCTAATGAAAAACTGTTTTTT. The V and J genes are TRBV18 and TRBJ1-4; D is unclear. Germline V gene data show CDR1 as KGHSH and CDR2 as LQKENI. CDR3 length equals 14 residues. The V end lost 1 base, the J end lost 3 bases, and 6 bases lay between the germline ends.

J is TRBJ1-1 and V is TRBV19; D is undetermined. V was cut by 6 bases and J by 4 bases, with 12 bases left in between. CDR3 length: 13 residues. Germline-derived CDR1 and CDR2 are LNHDA and SQIVND (reference sequence). The CDR3 DNA sequence: TGTGCCAGTAGCAGCCAACAAGGCACTGAAGCTTTCTTT. This codes for CASSSQQGTEAFF.

This clone was recorded once. This chain uses TRBV27 with TRBJ1-6; D uncertain. The germline CDR1 and CDR2 sequences are MNHEY and SMNVEV (reference sequence). The CDR3 has 14 residues. V was clipped by 3 bases and J by 6 bases, with 9 bases between them. The CDR3 protein is CASSLNTPNSPLHF. The CDR3 bases are TGTGCCAGCAGTTTGAACACCCCTAATTCACCCCTCCACTTT.

The rearrangement joins TRBV6-5 to TRBJ1-2; tentatively, D is TRBD1 (5 bases). Germline V gives CDR1 MNHEY, CDR2 SVGAGI. The CDR3 contains 16 residues. The ends were cut back, 0 bases at V and 7 bases at J, with 18 bases in the middle. DNA of the CDR3: TGTGCCAGCAGTTACTCGGGGAACAGGCCCCCGTCTGGCTACACCTTC. Translation gives CASSYSGNRPPSGYTF.

The V and J genes are TRBV6-5 and TRBJ2-2; 7 nucleotides line up with TRBD1. CDR1 and CDR2 from the germline V gene are MNHEY and SVGAGI. The V and J ends lost 10 bases and 7 bases, in that order; junction bases with no gene match: 12. The CDR3 extends over 14 amino acids. CDR3 loop: CATRDRAIYGELFF. Here the CDR3 DNA reads TGTGCCACCCGTGACAGGGCGATTTACGGGGAGCTGTTTTTT.

V usage is TRBV11-2 and J usage is TRBJ1-3; D not certain. The CDR3 length is 18 residues. CDR1 and CDR2 from the germline V gene are SGHAT and FQNNGV. V was pared by 1 base and J by 0 bases, with 16 bases between. The DNA of the CDR3 is TGTGCCAGCAGCTTAGTCGCACTTATCGAAAACTCTGGAAACACCATATATTTT. Residues: CASSLVALIENSGNTIYF.

The table lists this clone with a count of one. The chain combines TRBV9 with TRBJ1-1; D unclear. The CDR3 has 13 amino acids. V lost 0 bases and J 5 bases, leaving 8 bases between the germline ends. Per the germline V gene, CDR1 is SGDLS and CDR2 is YYNGEE. The CDR3 sequence is CASSVADGTEAFF. The CDR3 DNA reads TGTGCCAGCAGCGTAGCGGATGGGACTGAAGCTTTCTTT.

The chain carries TRBV20-1 and TRBJ1-1; D might be TRBD1 (5 bases). The germline V gene has CDR1 DFQATT and CDR2 SNEGSKA (reference sequence). The CDR3 has 10 residues. CDR3 bases: TGCAGCGGGGGAGGGGAAAAAGCTTTCTTT. Translation gives CSGGGEKAFF.

The chain's CDR3 is CASSLDERMNTEAFF. The CDR3 bases are TGTGCCAGCAGCTTAGATGAGCGCATGAACACTGAAGCTTTCTTT. The chain couples TRBV11-2 to TRBJ1-1; D call uncertain. V shed 0 bases and J shed 0 bases, with 8 bases lying between them. The germline gives CDR1 SGHAT, CDR2 FQNNGV. The length of the CDR3 is 15 residues. Full variable domain (outside the CDR3, taken from reference TRBV11-2 and TRBJ1-1): EAGVAQSPRYKIIEKRQSVAFWCNPISGHATLYWYQQILGQGPKLLIQFQNNGVVDDSQLPKDRFSAERLKGVDSTLKIQPAKLEDSAVYLCASSLDERMNTEAFFGQGTRLTVV.